The clone carrying this T cell receptor (beta chain) has more than one count but fewer than ten. Its antigen is as yet unknown. J lost 6 bases, V lost 2 bases, and 6 bases had no gene match. The CDR3 has 14 amino acids. The germline CDR1 and CDR2 sequences are MGHRA and YSYEKL. In TCRdb, the reads were re-called with MiXCR into one record per CDR3 protein. The table has 150,000 to 200,000 distinct CDR3 sequences, approximately 19% seen once. The entry originates in a study of T cell repertoires in cytomegalovirus infection. The wider study: Carrying CMV and the relevant HLA type showed in public TCR beta signatures.

General study findings and limits: Clonotype analysis showed dominance of the ex vivo response by HLA-C-restricted CMV-specific TCR beta clonotypes. Cumulative public TCR beta family frequency identified carriers of CMV plus the relevant HLA.

The chain links TRBV4-1 to TRBJ1-1; 7 nucleotides agree with TRBD1. The sample comprised PBMCs. This clonotype originated in a human donor in good health (CMV status not recorded). Some clones in this sample may be carry-over from other donors' samples. Here the CDR3 reads CASSQTQGVSEAFF. The DNA of the CDR3 is TGCGCCAGCAGCCAAACCCAGGGGGTATCTGAAGCTTTCTTT.